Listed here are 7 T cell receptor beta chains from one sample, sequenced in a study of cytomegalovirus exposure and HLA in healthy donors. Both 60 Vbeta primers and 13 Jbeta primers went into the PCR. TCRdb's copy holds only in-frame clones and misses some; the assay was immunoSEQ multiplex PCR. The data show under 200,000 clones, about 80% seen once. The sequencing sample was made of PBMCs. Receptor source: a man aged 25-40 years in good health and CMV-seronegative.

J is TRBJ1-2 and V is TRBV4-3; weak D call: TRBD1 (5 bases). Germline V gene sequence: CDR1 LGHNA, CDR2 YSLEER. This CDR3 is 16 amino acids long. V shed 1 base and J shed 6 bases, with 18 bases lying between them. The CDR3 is CASSQAVPGIGNGYTF. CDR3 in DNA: TGCGCCAGCAGCCAAGCGGTCCCAGGGATAGGGAATGGCTACACCTTC.

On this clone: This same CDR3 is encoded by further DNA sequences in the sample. CDR3 DNA sequence: TGTGCCAGCAGCTTGGGCGGGAATCCCTACGAGCAGTACTTC. As protein: CASSLGGNPYEQYF. This chain connects TRBV5-4 to TRBJ2-7, with TRBD2 as a possible D gene (6 bases). The germline gives CDR1 SGHNT, CDR2 YYREEE (reference sequence). Trimming shortened V by 0 bases and J by 2 bases, and 9 bases separated the two germline ends. The CDR3 is made up of 14 amino acids.

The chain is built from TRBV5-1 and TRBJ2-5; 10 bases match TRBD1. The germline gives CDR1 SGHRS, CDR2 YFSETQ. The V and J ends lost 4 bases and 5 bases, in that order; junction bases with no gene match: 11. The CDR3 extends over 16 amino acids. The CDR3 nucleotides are TGCGCCAGCAGCCCGGGACAGGGGCGAATTTTGGAGACCCAGTACTTC. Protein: CASSPGQGRILETQYF.

CDR3 bases: TGTGCCAGCTCACCGGTGAGCGGGAGCTCCTACGAGCAGTACTTC. Translation gives CASSPVSGSSYEQYF. V and J are TRBV18 and TRBJ2-7; 8 nucleotides agree with TRBD2. This CDR3 contains 15 residues. CDR1 and CDR2 from the germline V gene are KGHSH and LQKENI. Trimming cost V 3 bases and J 0 bases; bases outside gene matches: 4.

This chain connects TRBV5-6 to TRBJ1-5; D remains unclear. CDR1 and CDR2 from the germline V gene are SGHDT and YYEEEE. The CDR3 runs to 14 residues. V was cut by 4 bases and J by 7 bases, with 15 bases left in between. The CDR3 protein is CASSHAGEAQPQHF. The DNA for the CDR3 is TGTGCCAGCAGCCATGCCGGGGAGGCGCAGCCCCAGCATTTT.

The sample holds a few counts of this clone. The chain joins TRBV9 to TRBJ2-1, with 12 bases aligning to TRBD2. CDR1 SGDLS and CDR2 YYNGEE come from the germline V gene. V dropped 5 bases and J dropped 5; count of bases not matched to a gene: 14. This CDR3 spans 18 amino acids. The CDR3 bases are TGTGCCAGCAGTGTCGGGACTAGCGGGCCAGGGAAGCACAATGAGCAGTTCTTC. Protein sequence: CASSVGTSGPGKHNEQFF.

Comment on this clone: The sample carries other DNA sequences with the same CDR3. CDR3 loop: CASSLTGGGYTF. The DNA for the CDR3 is TGTGCCAGCAGCTTGACAGGGGGTGGCTACACCTTC. This chain links TRBV5-8 with TRBJ1-2; 8 bases align to TRBD1. CDR3 length equals 12 residues. Germline-derived CDR1 and CDR2 are SGHTS and YDEGEE. With V trimmed by 1 base and J by 7 bases, 0 bases remained unmatched.